The 16 T cell receptor beta chains in this list originate from one sample, sequenced in a study of identical twins. TCRdb passed the 5' RACE reads through MiXCR, listing each CDR3 protein once. Of 400,000 to 550,000 distinct CDR3 sequences in the sample, 22% are singletons; the top ten hold about 0.93%. The same data also contributed to another study, on T cells expressing NK-cell markers.

The sequencing sample was made of CD4+ T cells sorted from blood. The receptors stem from a woman aged 18 to 35 in good health.

The V gene is TRBV6-1, the J gene TRBJ1-4; TRBD1 might be the D (5 bases). This CDR3 region has 14 residues. V lost 6 bases and J lost 4, with 12 bases in between. Germline V gene sequence: CDR1 MNHNS, CDR2 SASEGT. The DNA of the CDR3 is TGTGCCAGCAGAACGGGACGGAATAATGAAAAACTGTTTTTT. Translating it yields CASRTGRNNEKLFF.

The chain joins TRBV6-5 to TRBJ1-5, with D possibly being TRBD1 (5 bases). This CDR3 is built from 15 residues. Trimming took 0 bases from V and 7 from J, leaving 13 bases between them. Germline values: CDR1 MNHEY, CDR2 SVGAGI. The CDR3: CASSYSGQGGQPQHF. The CDR3 nucleotides read TGTGCCAGCAGTTACTCGGGGCAGGGTGGCCAGCCCCAGCATTTT.

This clonotype was seen a handful of times. V is TRBV10-3 and J is TRBJ2-7; a weak D match, TRBD1 (5 bases). The CDR3 spans 16 residues. V was pared by 2 bases and J by 0 bases, with 14 bases between. Per the germline V gene, CDR1 is ENHRY and CDR2 is SYGVKD. CDR3 DNA sequence: TGTGCCATCAGTGAGGTGGGAACAGGTAGCTCCTACGAGCAGTACTTC. As protein: CAISEVGTGSSYEQYF.

The CDR3 DNA reads TGTGCCAGCAGCCGTACCTCCACAGGGAGAAATCAGCCCCAGCATTTT. Translating gives CASSRTSTGRNQPQHF. The gene calls are TRBV7-2 and TRBJ1-5; D perhaps matches TRBD1 (6 bases). V lost 5 bases and J 4 bases, leaving 18 bases between the germline ends. From germline, CDR1 is SGHTA and CDR2 FQGNSA. The CDR3 contains 16 residues.

Ten or more counts support this clonotype. The chain employs TRBV6-5 and TRBJ2-7, with D possibly being TRBD2 (6 bases). The V gene's germline CDR1 is MNHEY and CDR2 SVGAGI. V was shortened by 0 bases and J by 3 bases, with 12 bases between the two germline ends. The CDR3 consists of 15 residues. The CDR3 DNA is TGTGCCAGCAGTTACTCGGGCGGAGGGTACTACGAGCAGTACTTC. Amino acids: CASSYSGGGYYEQYF.

This clonotype was counted a few times. The chain combines TRBV5-1 with TRBJ1-1; 7 positions agree with TRBD1. Looked up from germline, CDR1 is SGHRS and CDR2 is YFSETQ. V trimming: 4 bases; J trimming: 1 base; junction bases outside the gene matches: 7. The CDR3 is 15 amino acids. The CDR3 loop reads CASSLPGQRNTEAFF. The CDR3 bases are TGCGCCAGCAGCCTGCCGGGACAGAGGAACACTGAAGCTTTCTTT.

This rearrangement joins TRBV4-3 to TRBJ2-3, with D hard to call. The CDR3 is 15 amino acids. In germline, CDR1 is LGHNA, CDR2 YSLEER. V was pared by 8 bases and J by 3 bases, with 18 bases between. CDR3 residues: CASVPETEVTDTQYF. The CDR3 nucleotides read TGCGCCAGCGTCCCGGAAACAGAGGTGACAGATACGCAGTATTTT.

The rearrangement uses TRBV6-1 and TRBJ1-5; 7 nucleotides line up with TRBD1. Germline values: CDR1 MNHNS, CDR2 SASEGT. The CDR3 has 14 amino acids. Germline trimming cut 6 bases from V and 9 bases from J; bases unmatched to any gene: 11. The CDR3 is CASSSGDRSTPQHF. The CDR3 nucleotides read TGTGCCAGCAGCTCCGGGGACAGATCAACGCCCCAGCATTTT.

This clonotype was found a few times. The chain couples TRBV11-1 to TRBJ2-1; either TRBD1 or TRBD2 may supply D (5 bases each). CDR1 is SGHAT, CDR2 FQDESV, per germline (reference sequence). This CDR3 comprises 15 residues. Between the trimmed V and J ends, which lost 5 bases and 2 bases, there was a span of 13 bases. CDR3 protein: CASSDPRGPYNEQFF. CDR3 sequence (DNA): TGTGCCAGCAGCGACCCCCGGGGCCCCTACAATGAGCAGTTCTTC.

The chain links TRBV11-2 to TRBJ2-1, with a possible D match to TRBD1 (5 bases). The germline V gene encodes CDR1 SGHAT and CDR2 FQNNGV. This CDR3 spans 15 amino acids. V lost 3 bases, J lost 0 bases, and 9 bases lay in between. The CDR3: CASSFSRDSYNEQFF. The CDR3 DNA reads TGTGCCAGCAGCTTTAGCAGGGACTCCTACAATGAGCAGTTCTTC. Based on the CDR3 plus reference TRBV11-2 and TRBJ2-1, the full variable domain is EAGVAQSPRYKIIEKRQSVAFWCNPISGHATLYWYQQILGQGPKLLIQFQNNGVVDDSQLPKDRFSAERLKGVDSTLKIQPAKLEDSAVYLCASSFSRDSYNEQFFGPGTRLTVL.

This clonotype has a handful of counts. The V and J genes are TRBV27 and TRBJ1-2, with a tentative D call TRBD1 (6 bases). V lost 10 bases, J lost 8 bases, and 26 bases lay in between. CDR1 MNHEY and CDR2 SMNVEV come from the germline V gene (reference sequence). CDR3 length: 15 amino acids. The DNA for the CDR3 is TGTGCCACTGACGAGAAAATCCACAGGGTTAGAGGCTACACCTTC. Its protein is CATDEKIHRVRGYTF.

There are a few counts of this clonotype. The genes are TRBV12-3 or TRBV12-4 and TRBJ1-6, with D uncertain. The CDR3 is 13 residues long. V lost 0 bases and J 8 bases, leaving 5 bases between the germline ends. The CDR3 DNA follows: TGTGCCAGCAGTTTAGCGCTGGATTCACCCCTCCACTTT. Translation: CASSLALDSPLHF.

The chain has TRBV12-3 or TRBV12-4 and TRBJ2-7, with unresolved D. V lost 6 bases and J lost 3, with 18 bases in between. The CDR3 is 15 residues long. The CDR3 DNA follows: TGTGCCAGCAGCCCCGCATTGACGGCCAGCTACGAGCAGTACTTC. Translation: CASSPALTASYEQYF.

The V gene is TRBV9, the J gene TRBJ2-1; no firm D call. CDR3 size: 15 residues. CDR1 and CDR2 from the germline V gene are SGDLS and YYNGEE. Trimming took off 0 bases at V and 0 bases at J, with 7 bases between the two ends. The CDR3 DNA follows: TGTGCCAGCAGCGTAGAGTCGGGCTCCTACAATGAGCAGTTCTTC. It yields the protein CASSVESGSYNEQFF.

The table lists this clonotype with a few counts. The CDR3 protein is CASSLGIHNEQFF. In nucleotides, the CDR3 is TGTGCCAGCAGCTTGGGGATACACAATGAGCAGTTCTTC. The V call is TRBV7-9, the J call TRBJ2-1; D is unclear. Trimming took 3 bases from V and 5 from J, leaving 8 bases between them. The CDR3 consists of 13 residues. From germline, CDR1 is SEHNR and CDR2 FQNEAQ (reference sequence).

This clonotype has just a few counts. The chain uses TRBV20-1 and TRBJ2-3; the D is unclear. This CDR3 region has 14 residues. Germline CDR1 reads DFQATT; CDR2 reads SNEGSKA (reference sequence). The V end lost 7 bases, the J end lost 2 bases, and 16 bases lay between the germline ends. As DNA, the CDR3 is TGCAGTGTGGTGGAGACCATATACACAGATACGCAGTATTTT. As protein: CSVVETIYTDTQYF.